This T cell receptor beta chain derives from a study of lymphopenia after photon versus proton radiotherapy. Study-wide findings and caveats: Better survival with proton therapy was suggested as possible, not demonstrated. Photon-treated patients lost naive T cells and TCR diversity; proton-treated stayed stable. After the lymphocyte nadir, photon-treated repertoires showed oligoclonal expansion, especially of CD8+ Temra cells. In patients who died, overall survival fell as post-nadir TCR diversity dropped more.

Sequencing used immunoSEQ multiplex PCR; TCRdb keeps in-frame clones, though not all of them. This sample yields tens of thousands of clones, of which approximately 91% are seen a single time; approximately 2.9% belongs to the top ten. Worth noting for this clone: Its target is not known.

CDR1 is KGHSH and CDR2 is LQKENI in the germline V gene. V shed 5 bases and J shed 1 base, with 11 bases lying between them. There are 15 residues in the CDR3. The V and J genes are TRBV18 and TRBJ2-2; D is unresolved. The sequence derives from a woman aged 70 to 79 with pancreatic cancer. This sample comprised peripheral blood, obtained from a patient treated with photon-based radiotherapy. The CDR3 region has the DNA TGTGCCAGCTCATCAAGGCTTGGGAACACCGGGGAGCTGTTTTTT. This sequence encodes CASSSRLGNTGELFF.